The present TCR beta chain was sequenced within a study of post-analysis software for immune sequencing data. Whole-study results and caveats: There were five TRBV segments more frequent in patients than controls, and TRBV5-6, TRBV5-1 and TRBV20-1 were among them.

This clonotype was observed a handful of times. What it recognizes is unknown. The junction does not match germline at one end; this may be a read error. This CDR3 has 14 amino acids. Germline V gives CDR1 MNHEY, CDR2 SMNVEV (reference sequence). Incorporated into the TCR beta cDNA libraries were unique molecular identifiers, which served to reduce PCR and sequencing biases. Some 500,000 cDNA molecules were recovered from an input of about 0.9 to 11 million T cells. From the PCR reads, TCRdb called clonotypes with MiXCR, one entry per CDR3 protein. This sample has roughly 410,000 distinct CDR3 sequences, with roughly 36% found just once.

Input material: blood. This sequence joins TRBV27 and TRBJ2-2; 7 bases align to TRBD1. The source of this sequence is a girl between 10 and 17 years old with multiple sclerosis. CDR3 nucleotides: TGTGCCAGCAGTTTCGGGACAGTCACCGGGGAGTTGTTTTTT. Encoded protein: CASSFGTVTGELFF.